These 22 T cell receptor gamma chains came from one sample sequenced in a study of Vγ9Vδ2 T cells in congenital toxoplasmosis. A single-tube template-switch cDNA reaction was primed with TRGC- and TRDC-specific primers. Both the TRGC1 and TRGC2 constant genes were targeted by the TRGC primer. TCRdb reapplied CATT to the reads. The sample holds approximately 80 gamma-chain clones. The sample consisted of gamma-delta T cells from blood. Source of these receptors: a child under 10 years old born to a mother with Toxoplasma gondii infection during pregnancy, either congenitally infected or uninfected (not recorded which).

This clone is large within its sample. The V call is TRGV10, the J call TRGJP1. TRGV10 is sorted into the ORF group, with uncertain function. This CDR3 has 15 amino acids. J was trimmed by 1 base and V by 8 bases; bases with no gene match: 8. CDR3 in amino acids: CAAWEGCTTGWFKIF. Here the CDR3 DNA reads TGTGCTGCGTGGGAGGGATGTACCACTGGTTGGTTCAAGATATTT.

This clone has a handful of counts. TCRdb assigns this DNA the protein of a much larger clone, which departs from its translation at residue 10; this likely reflects a read error, and the protein shown comes from translating the DNA. The V call is TRGV9, the J call TRGJP. Per the germline V gene, CDR1 is GITISATS and CDR2 is ISYDGTV (reference sequence). The CDR3 has 16 amino acids. The CDR3 DNA sequence: TGTGCCTTGTGGGAGGTGCAAGAGTTGGACAAAAAAATCAAGGTATTT. This encodes CALWEVQELDKKIKVF.

This clone was detected a few times. A far larger clone differs by one base, so this is likely a read error. At the DNA level, this CDR3 is encoded by other sequences in the same sample as well. This chain links TRGV9 with TRGJP. The CDR3 has 16 amino acids. Trimming took 1 base from V and 4 from J; bases not matched to a gene: 1. Germline V gives CDR1 GITISATS, CDR2 ISYDGTV (reference sequence). The CDR3 loop is CALWEVQELGKKIKVF. The CDR3 nucleotides read TGTGCCTTGTGGGAGGTACAAGAGTTGGGCAAAAAAATCAAGGTATTT.

This clone came up a few times. For this DNA, TCRdb reports the protein of a much larger clone, which diverges at residue 10, most likely from a read error; the protein presented here is translated directly from the DNA. This sequence joins TRGV2 and TRGJ1 or TRGJ2. The germline gives CDR1 EGSNGY, CDR2 YDSYNSKV. The CDR3 loop spans 13 amino acids. CDR3 nucleotides: TGTGCCACCTGGGACGGCCGCTCTTATAGGAAACTCTTT. Translated: CATWDGRSYRKLF.

Concerning this clone itself: The DNA is omitted, as the CDR3 cannot be located on it reliably, and the CDR3 follows TCRdb's listing. This chain connects TRGV10 to TRGJP1. TRGV10 is an open reading frame whose function is uncertain. The CDR3 is 17 residues long, ends included. CDR3: CTTVLRGMRGAGWFKIF.

Concerning this clone: It is likely a read error: a sequence one base away is far more abundant. Other nucleotide sequences in the sample specify the same CDR3. The V and J genes are TRGV9 and TRGJP. The length of the CDR3 is 16 residues. The germline gives CDR1 GITISATS, CDR2 ISYDGTV (reference sequence). CDR3 bases: TGCGCCTTGTGGGAGGTGCAAGAGTTGGGCAAAAAAATCAAGGTATTT. It is translated as CALWEVQELGKKIKVF.

This clone was observed a handful of times. The protein in TCRdb stems from a much larger clone and differs at residue 2 from this DNA's translation, likely a read error; here the protein is translated from the DNA. V usage is TRGV10 and J usage is TRGJP1. TRGV10 is treated as an ORF (open reading frame) with a function not yet certain. The CDR3 is made up of 16 amino acids. The CDR3 here is CTAWDSNDTTGWFKIF. The CDR3 DNA reads as TGTACTGCGTGGGATTCCAATGATACCACTGGTTGGTTCAAGATATTT.

This clone showed up just a few times. The TCRdb protein comes from a much larger clone and disagrees with this DNA's translation at residue 6, likely due to a read error; the protein given here is derived from the DNA. The J gene is TRGJP, the V gene TRGV9. CDR1 and CDR2 from the germline V gene are GITISATS and ISYDGTV (reference sequence). The CDR3 extends over 16 amino acids. Trimming removed 2 bases from V and 3 bases from J; junction bases left unmatched: 1. This CDR3 is CALWEAQELGKKIKVF. CDR3 bases: TGTGCCTTGTGGGAGGCGCAAGAGTTGGGCAAAAAAATCAAGGTATTT.

This clone was seen only a few times. It is likely a read error: a sequence one base away is far more abundant. The same CDR3 arises from other DNA sequences in this sample as well. J is TRGJ1 or TRGJ2 and V is TRGV10. TRGV10 is an ORF, with its function uncertain. The CDR3 runs 13 residues. For the CDR3, the DNA is TGTGCTGCGTGGGGTACGAATTATTACAAGAAACTCTTT. As protein: CAAWGTNYYKKLF.

This clone was counted only a few times. With only one base between it and a far larger clone, this is likely a read error. This specimen includes other DNA sequences encoding the same CDR3. The chain links TRGV9 to TRGJ1 or TRGJ2. Germline V gene data show CDR1 as GITISATS and CDR2 as ISYDGTV (reference sequence). The CDR3 has 11 residues. As DNA, the CDR3 is TGTGCATTGTGGGAGGTGCACGGGAAACTCTTT. It specifies CALWEVHGKLF.

Notes on this clone: A read error likely explains this, since a far larger clone differs by one base. The same CDR3 is also encoded by other DNA sequences in this sample. The rearrangement links TRGV9 to TRGJ1 or TRGJ2. The junction had 6 bases not matched to a gene; V was cut back by 0 bases and J by 13 bases. The CDR3 runs to 11 residues. The germline V gene has CDR1 GITISATS and CDR2 ISYDGTV (reference sequence). The CDR3 here is CALWEVHGKLF. CDR3 DNA sequence: TGTGCCTTGTGGGAGGTGCACGGAAAACTCTTT.

A note on this clone: A read error is the likely source, as a far larger clone sits one nucleotide away. The same CDR3 arises from other DNA sequences in this sample as well. The genes are TRGV9 and TRGJP. The CDR3 contains 16 residues. CDR1 GITISATS and CDR2 ISYDGTV come from the germline V gene (reference sequence). The CDR3 protein is CALWEVQELGKKIKVF. DNA for the CDR3: TGTGCCTTGTGGGAGGTGCAAGAGTTGGGCAAAAAGATCAAGGTATTT.

This clone has just a few counts. This likely stems from a read error, as it lies one base from a far larger clone. Other DNA sequences from this sample encode an identical CDR3 as well. The chain employs TRGV4 and TRGJP1. V shed 1 base, J shed 11 bases, and the junction held 1 base outside the gene matches. CDR3 length: 11 amino acids. Germline V CDR1 and CDR2: EGSTGY, YDSYTSSV. CDR3 sequence: CATWDGWFKIF. CDR3 DNA: TGTGCCACCTGGGATGGATGGTTCAAGATATTT.

In its sample, this clone was seen a few times. A read error likely explains why the TCRdb protein, taken from a much larger clone, differs from this DNA's translation at residue 13; the protein shown is translated from the DNA. The chain joins TRGV9 to TRGJP. The CDR3 totals 16 residues. Germline V lookup: CDR1 GITISATS, CDR2 ISYDGTV (reference sequence). CDR3 sequence reads: CALWEVQELGKKNKVF. The CDR3 region has the DNA TGTGCCTTGTGGGAGGTGCAAGAGTTGGGCAAAAAAAACAAGGTATTT.

This clone was recorded a few times. The rearrangement links TRGV8 to TRGJP2. V was clipped by 0 bases and J by 8 bases; unmatched bases: 3. The CDR3 sequence is 13 residues long. Germline CDR1 reads VENAVY; CDR2 reads YDSYNSRV. The DNA for the CDR3 is TGTGCCACCTGGGATAGGAGGGATTGGATCAAGACGTTT. Translating it yields CATWDRRDWIKTF.

In its sample, this clone was seen a few times. This sequence is one base from a far larger clone and is likely a read error. V and J are TRGV9 and TRGJP. The length of the CDR3 is 17 residues. Per germline, CDR1 GITISATS and CDR2 ISYDGTV (reference sequence). DNA of the CDR3: TGTGCCTTGTGGGAGGGTTACCAAGAGTTGGACAAAAAAATCAAGGTATTT. Translated, it gives CALWEGYQELDKKIKVF.

Remarks on this clone: TCRdb's entry gives the protein of a much larger clone, which mismatches this DNA's translation at residue 3, likely from a read error; the protein reported here is translated from the DNA. The chain combines TRGV9 with TRGJ1 or TRGJ2. Per germline, CDR1 GITISATS and CDR2 ISYDGTV (reference sequence). CDR3 size: 16 residues. The CDR3 DNA sequence: TGTGCCATGTGGGAGGTGCGTTTTTCGAATTATTATAAGAAACTCTTT. Its protein is CAMWEVRFSNYYKKLF.

Note on this clone: A far larger clone differs by one base, so this is likely a read error. The chain joins TRGV9 to TRGJ1 or TRGJ2. J gave up 1 base and V 0 bases, and 9 bases lay outside the gene matches. The CDR3 extends over 16 amino acids. Germline CDR1 and CDR2: GITISATS and ISYDGTV (reference sequence). DNA for the CDR3: TGTGCCTTGTGGGAGGTGCGTTTTTCTAATTATTATAAGAAACTCTTT. Its translation: CALWEVRFSNYYKKLF.

Judged by abundance, this clone is hyperexpanded (1% or more). V and J are TRGV10 and TRGJP1. TRGV10 carries the ORF label, with uncertain function. V trimming: 8 bases; J trimming: 0 bases; junction bases outside the gene matches: 10. CDR3 length: 16 residues. The CDR3 region has the DNA TGTGCTGCGTGGGATTCCATCTATACCACTGGTTGGTTCAAGATATTT. As protein: CAAWDSIYTTGWFKIF.

By share, this clone ranks as hyperexpanded (1% or more). The chain links TRGV4 to TRGJP1. V lost 5 bases and J lost 4; bases outside the gene matches: 4. Germline CDR1 EGSTGY, CDR2 YDSYTSSV. The CDR3 spans 13 residues. The CDR3 DNA reads TGTGCCACCTGGGTTTTCACTGGTTGGTTCAAGATATTT. It encodes CATWVFTGWFKIF.

With respect to this clone: TCRdb's protein, taken from a much larger clone, differs from this DNA's translation at residue 8, likely owing to a read error; the protein displayed comes from the DNA. The J gene is TRGJP2, the V gene TRGV5. The V segment lost 0 bases and the J segment 0 bases; nucleotides outside the gene matches: 4. Germline loops: CDR1 VINAFY, CDR2 YDVSNSKD. This CDR3 contains 16 residues. The CDR3, as DNA: TGTGCCACCTGGGACAGGTCTAATAGTAGTGATTGGATCAAGACGTTT. Translated, it gives CATWDRSNSSDWIKTF.

As concerns this clone: For this DNA, TCRdb reports the protein of a much larger clone, which diverges at residue 8, most likely from a read error; the protein presented here is translated directly from the DNA. V is TRGV3 and J is TRGJP2. The V gene's germline CDR1 is VTNTFY and CDR2 YDVSTARD (reference sequence). The CDR3 runs to 16 residues. V dropped 0 bases and J dropped 1; count of bases not matched to a gene: 5. CDR3 DNA: TGTGCCACCTGGGACAGGTCTGGTAGTAGTGATTGGATCAAGACGTTT. Translating it yields CATWDRSGSSDWIKTF.